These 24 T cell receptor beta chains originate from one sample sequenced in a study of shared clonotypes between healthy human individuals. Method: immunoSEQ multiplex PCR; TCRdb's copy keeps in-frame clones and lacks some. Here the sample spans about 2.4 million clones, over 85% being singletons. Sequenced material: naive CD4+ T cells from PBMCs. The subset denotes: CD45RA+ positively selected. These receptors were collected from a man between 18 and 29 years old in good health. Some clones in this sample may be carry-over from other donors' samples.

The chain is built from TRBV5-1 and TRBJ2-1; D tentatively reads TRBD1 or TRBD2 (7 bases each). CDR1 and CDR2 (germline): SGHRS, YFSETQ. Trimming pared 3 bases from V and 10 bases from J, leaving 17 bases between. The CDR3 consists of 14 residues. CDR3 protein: CASSSQGGAGEQFF. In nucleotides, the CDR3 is TGCGCCAGCAGCTCCCAGGGGGGGGCAGGCGAGCAGTTCTTC. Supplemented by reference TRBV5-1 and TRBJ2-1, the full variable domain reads KAGVTQTPRYLIKTRGQQVTLSCSPISGHRSVSWYQQTPGQGLQFLFEYFSETQRNKGNFPGRFSGRQFSNSRSEMNVSTLELGDSALYLCASSSQGGAGEQFFGPGTRLTVL.

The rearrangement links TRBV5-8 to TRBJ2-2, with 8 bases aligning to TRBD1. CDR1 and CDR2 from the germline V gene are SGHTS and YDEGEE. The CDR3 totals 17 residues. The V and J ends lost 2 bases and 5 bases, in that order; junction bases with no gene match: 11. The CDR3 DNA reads TGTGCCAGCAGCTTCGAGGTCCAGGGGGCCGGGACCGGGGAGCTGTTTTTT. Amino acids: CASSFEVQGAGTGELFF.

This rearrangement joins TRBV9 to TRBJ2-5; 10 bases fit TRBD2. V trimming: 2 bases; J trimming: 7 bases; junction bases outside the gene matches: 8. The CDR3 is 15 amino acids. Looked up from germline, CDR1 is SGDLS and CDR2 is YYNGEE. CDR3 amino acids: CASSVEREGWGTQYF. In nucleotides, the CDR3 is TGTGCCAGCAGCGTTGAGCGGGAGGGCTGGGGGACCCAGTACTTC.

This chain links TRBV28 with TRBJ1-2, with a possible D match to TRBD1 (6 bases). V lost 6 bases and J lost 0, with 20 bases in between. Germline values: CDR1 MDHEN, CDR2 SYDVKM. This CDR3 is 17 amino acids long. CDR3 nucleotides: TGTGCCAGCAGGATCAGGGGCCGCGGGGGAACTAACTATGGCTACACCTTC. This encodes CASRIRGRGGTNYGYTF.

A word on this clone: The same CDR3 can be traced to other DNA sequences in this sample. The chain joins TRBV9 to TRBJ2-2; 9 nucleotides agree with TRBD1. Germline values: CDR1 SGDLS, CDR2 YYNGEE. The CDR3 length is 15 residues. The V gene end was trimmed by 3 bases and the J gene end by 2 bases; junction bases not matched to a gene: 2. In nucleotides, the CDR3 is TGTGCCAGCAGCGAACAGGGGGCTAACACCGGGGAGCTGTTTTTT. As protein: CASSEQGANTGELFF.

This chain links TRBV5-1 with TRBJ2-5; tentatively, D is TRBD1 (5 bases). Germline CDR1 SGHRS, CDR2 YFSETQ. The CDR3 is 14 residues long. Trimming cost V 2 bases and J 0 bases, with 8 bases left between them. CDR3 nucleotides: TGCGCCAGCAGCTTTGACAGTTACCAAGAGACCCAGTACTTC. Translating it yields CASSFDSYQETQYF. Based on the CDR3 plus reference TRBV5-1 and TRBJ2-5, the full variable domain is KAGVTQTPRYLIKTRGQQVTLSCSPISGHRSVSWYQQTPGQGLQFLFEYFSETQRNKGNFPGRFSGRQFSNSRSEMNVSTLELGDSALYLCASSFDSYQETQYFGPGTRLLVL.

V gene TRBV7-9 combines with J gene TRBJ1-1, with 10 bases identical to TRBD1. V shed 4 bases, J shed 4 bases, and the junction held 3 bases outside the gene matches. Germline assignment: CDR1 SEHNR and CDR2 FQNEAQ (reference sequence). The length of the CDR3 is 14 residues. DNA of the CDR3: TGTGCCAGCAGCTCCCGGGACAGGGGCACTGAAGCTTTCTTT. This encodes CASSSRDRGTEAFF.

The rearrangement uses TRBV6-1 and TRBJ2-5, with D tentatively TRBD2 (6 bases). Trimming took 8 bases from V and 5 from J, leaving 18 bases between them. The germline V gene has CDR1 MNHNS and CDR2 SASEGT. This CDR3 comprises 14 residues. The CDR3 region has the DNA TGTGCCAGCGGGAACGAAGGGAGGCGCGAGACCCAGTACTTC. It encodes CASGNEGRRETQYF.

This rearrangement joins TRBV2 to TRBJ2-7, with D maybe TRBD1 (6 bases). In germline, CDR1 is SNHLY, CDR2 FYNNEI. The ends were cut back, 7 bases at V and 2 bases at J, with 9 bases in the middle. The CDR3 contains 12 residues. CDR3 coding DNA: TGTGCCAGCAACCGACAGGCCTACGAGCAGTACTTC. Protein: CASNRQAYEQYF.

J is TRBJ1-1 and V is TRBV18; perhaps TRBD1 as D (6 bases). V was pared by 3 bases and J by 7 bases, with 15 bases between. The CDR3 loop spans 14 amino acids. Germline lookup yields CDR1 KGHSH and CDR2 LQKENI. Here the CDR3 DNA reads TGTGCCAGCTCACCGTCAAGAACAGGGCTTGAAGCTTTCTTT. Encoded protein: CASSPSRTGLEAFF. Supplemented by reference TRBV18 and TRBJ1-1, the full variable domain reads NAGVMQNPRHLVRRRGQEARLRCSPMKGHSHVYWYRQLPEEGLKFMVYLQKENIIDESGMPKERFSAEFPKEGPSILRIQQVVRGDSAAYFCASSPSRTGLEAFFGQGTRLTVV.

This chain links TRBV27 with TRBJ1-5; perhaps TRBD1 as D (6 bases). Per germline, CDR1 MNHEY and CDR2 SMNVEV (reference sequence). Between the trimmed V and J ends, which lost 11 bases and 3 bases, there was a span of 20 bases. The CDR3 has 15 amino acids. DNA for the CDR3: TGTGCCCCCCAATGGACGGGGGCGATCAATCAGCCCCAGCATTTT. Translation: CAPQWTGAINQPQHF.

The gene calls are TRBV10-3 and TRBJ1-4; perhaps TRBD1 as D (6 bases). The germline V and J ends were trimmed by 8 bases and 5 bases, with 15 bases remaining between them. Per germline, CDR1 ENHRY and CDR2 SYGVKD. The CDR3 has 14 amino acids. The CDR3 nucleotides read TGTGCCATCGGGCCCAGGGGACCCAATGAAAAACTGTTTTTT. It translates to CAIGPRGPNEKLFF.

DNA for the CDR3: TGTGCCAGCAGCCAGGCCCTAGCCCTAAACCGCAATGAGCAGTTCTTC. Translating it yields CASSQALALNRNEQFF. This rearrangement joins TRBV11-2 to TRBJ2-1; weak D call: TRBD2 (5 bases). There are 16 residues in the CDR3. Per the germline V gene, CDR1 is SGHAT and CDR2 is FQNNGV. With 5 bases removed from V and 6 bases from J, the gap between germline ends came to 20 bases.

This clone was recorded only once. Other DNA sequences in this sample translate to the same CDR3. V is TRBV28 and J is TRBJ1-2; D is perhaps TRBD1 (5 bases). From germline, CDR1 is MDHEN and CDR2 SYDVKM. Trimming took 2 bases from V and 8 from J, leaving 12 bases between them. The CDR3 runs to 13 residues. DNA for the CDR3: TGTGCCAGCAGTTTAGGGCAGGGAGGGGGCTACACCTTC. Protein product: CASSLGQGGGYTF.

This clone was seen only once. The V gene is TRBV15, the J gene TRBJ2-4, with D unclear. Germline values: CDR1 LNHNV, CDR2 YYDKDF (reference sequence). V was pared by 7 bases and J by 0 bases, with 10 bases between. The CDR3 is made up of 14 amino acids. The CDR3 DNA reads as TGTGCCACCACCCCCTTTCCAGCCAAAAACATTCAGTACTTC. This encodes CATTPFPAKNIQYF.

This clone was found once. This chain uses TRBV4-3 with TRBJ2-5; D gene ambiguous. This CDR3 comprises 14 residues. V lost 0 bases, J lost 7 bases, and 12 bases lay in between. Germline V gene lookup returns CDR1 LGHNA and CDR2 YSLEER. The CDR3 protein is CASSQDTASGTQYF. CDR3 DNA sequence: TGCGCCAGCAGCCAAGATACGGCGTCTGGGACCCAGTACTTC.

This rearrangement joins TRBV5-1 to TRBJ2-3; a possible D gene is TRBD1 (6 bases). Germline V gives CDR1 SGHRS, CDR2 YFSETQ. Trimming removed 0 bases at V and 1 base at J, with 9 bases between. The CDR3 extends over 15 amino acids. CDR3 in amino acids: CASSLEWGRTDTQYF. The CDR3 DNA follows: TGCGCCAGCAGCTTGGAATGGGGGCGCACAGATACGCAGTATTTT.

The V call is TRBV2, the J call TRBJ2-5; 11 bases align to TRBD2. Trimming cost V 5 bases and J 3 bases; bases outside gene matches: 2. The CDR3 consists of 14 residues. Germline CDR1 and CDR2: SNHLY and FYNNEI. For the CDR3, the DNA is TGTGCCAGCAGTTTGACTAGCGGGGAAGAGACCCAGTACTTC. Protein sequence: CASSLTSGEETQYF.

The CDR3 region has the DNA TGTGCCAGCAGTAAATTAAACAGGGGATACATTCAGTACTTC. Translated: CASSKLNRGYIQYF. V usage is TRBV6-5 and J usage is TRBJ2-4, with TRBD1 matching 7 bases. The V and J ends lost 5 bases and 8 bases, in that order; junction bases with no gene match: 9. This CDR3 is 14 amino acids long. Germline loops: CDR1 MNHEY, CDR2 SVGAGI.

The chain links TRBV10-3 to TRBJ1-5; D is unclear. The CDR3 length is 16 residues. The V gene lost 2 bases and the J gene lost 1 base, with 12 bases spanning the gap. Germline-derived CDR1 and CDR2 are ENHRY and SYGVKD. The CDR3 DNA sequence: TGTGCCATCAGTGAGACACCCGGGATGAGCAATCAGCCCCAGCATTTT. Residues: CAISETPGMSNQPQHF.

The CDR3 DNA follows: TGTGCCAGCAGCGCTACCCCGGGACTAGCGGGAGGGAAAGACACAGATACGCAGTATTTT. It specifies CASSATPGLAGGKDTDTQYF. The chain is built from TRBV9 and TRBJ2-3; 16 nucleotides match TRBD2. This CDR3 is 20 amino acids long. Germline CDR1 is SGDLS and CDR2 is YYNGEE. With 3 bases clipped from V and 2 bases from J, the junction kept 12 bases outside the gene matches.

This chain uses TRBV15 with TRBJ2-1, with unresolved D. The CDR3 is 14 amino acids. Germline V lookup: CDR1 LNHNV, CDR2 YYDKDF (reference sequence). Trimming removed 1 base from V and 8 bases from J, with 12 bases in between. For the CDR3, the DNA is TGTGCCACCAGCAGAGTCCCCATGGCGGATGAGCAGTTCTTC. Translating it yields CATSRVPMADEQFF.

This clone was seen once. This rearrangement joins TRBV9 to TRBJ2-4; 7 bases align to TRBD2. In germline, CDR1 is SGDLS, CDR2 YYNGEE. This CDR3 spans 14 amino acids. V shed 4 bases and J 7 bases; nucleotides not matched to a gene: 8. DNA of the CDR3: TGTGCCAGCAGCCCTCGCGGGGGACGGAACATTCAGTACTTC. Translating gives CASSPRGGRNIQYF.

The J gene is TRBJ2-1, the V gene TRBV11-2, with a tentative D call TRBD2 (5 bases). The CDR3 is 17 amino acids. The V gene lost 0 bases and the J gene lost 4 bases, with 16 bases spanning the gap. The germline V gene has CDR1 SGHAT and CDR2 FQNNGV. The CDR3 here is CASSLDIERERYNEQFF. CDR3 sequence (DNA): TGTGCCAGCAGCTTAGATATCGAAAGGGAGCGGTACAATGAGCAGTTCTTC.